This passage covers 27 T cell receptor beta chains from one sample sequenced in a study of tumor and adjacent non-tumor tissue in lung cancer. TCRbeta libraries were built with three rounds of nested PCR, modified from ARM-PCR. TCRdb re-derived calls from the multiplex PCR reads in MiXCR, one entry per CDR3 protein. This table holds around 71,000 distinct CDR3 sequences, around 70% found once. No cell sorting was done before RNA was extracted from the tissue. Sequencing used lung tumor tissue. The source is a woman in her thirties or forties with non-small cell lung cancer.

As for this clonotype: This may come from a read error, since a much larger clone is one base off. The J gene is TRBJ2-7, the V gene TRBV24-1; no definite D call. In germline, CDR1 is KGHDR, CDR2 SFDVKD. Trimming left V 3 bases short and J 5 bases short, with 13 bases between. CDR3 length: 14 amino acids. CDR3 sequence: CATSDPGDVHEQYF. The CDR3 coding sequence is TGTGCCACCAGTGATCCAGGTGATGTCCACGAGCAGTACTTC.

Points on this clonotype: The CDR3 carries no conserved terminal phenylalanine or tryptophan, so it likely arises from a read error. This sequence joins TRBV11-2 and TRBJ2-3; D uncertain. Trimming cost V 5 bases and J 11 bases, with 20 bases left between them. Germline-derived CDR1 and CDR2 are SGHAT and FQNNGV. This CDR3 region has 14 residues. The CDR3 DNA reads TGTGCCAGCAGCCGCACGGGCACGGATAGTAGGCAGTATTTG. This translates into CASSRTGTDSRQYL.

The gene calls are TRBV7-9 and TRBJ1-6; TRBD1 might be the D (6 bases). The CDR3 has 17 residues. Trimming removed 5 bases at V and 9 bases at J, with 23 bases between. From germline, CDR1 is SEHNR and CDR2 FQNEAQ (reference sequence). CDR3 region: CASSAGTRNLETSPLHF. The CDR3 DNA reads as TGTGCCAGCAGCGCCGGGACACGGAATCTCGAAACTTCACCCCTCCACTTT.

In the case of this clonotype: A junction boundary mismatches the germline segment, possibly from a read error. The J gene is TRBJ1-5, the V gene TRBV30; D perhaps matches TRBD1 (5 bases). The CDR3 contains 14 residues. In germline, CDR1 is GTSNPN, CDR2 SVGIG (reference sequence). DNA for the CDR3: TGTGCCTGGAGGTCACAGGTTGCCAATCAGTCCCAGAATTTT. Amino acids: CAWRSQVANQSQNF.

Of note for this clonotype: The CDR3 does not end in the conserved phenylalanine or tryptophan, so this is likely a read error. Because the CDR3's place on the DNA is in doubt, the DNA is left out and the CDR3 is given as listed by TCRdb. The gene calls are TRBV11-2 and TRBJ1-2; TRBD1, the D gene given by the table, was not confirmed from the DNA. Germline lookup yields CDR1 SGHAT and CDR2 FQNNGV. The CDR3 is made up of 16 amino acids, end residues included. This chain's CDR3 is CASSLTDRRRINGYSL.

Only a few counts were recorded for this clonotype. A much larger clone sits a single nucleotide away, making a read error possible. The gene calls are TRBV12-5 and TRBJ2-2; 8 nucleotides align to TRBD1. CDR1 is LGHNT and CDR2 is FRNRAP in the germline V gene. The CDR3 loop spans 17 amino acids. The CDR3 DNA reads as TGTGTTAGTGGTTCACTCCGGACAGGGCAAACGGGGGGGGAGCTGTTTTTT. It specifies CVSGSLRTGQTGGELFF.

About this clonotype itself: A junction end diverges from the germline sequence, so it may reflect a read error. J is TRBJ2-2 and V is TRBV5-6; weak D call: TRBD2 (6 bases). This CDR3 comprises 16 residues. In germline, CDR1 is SGHDT, CDR2 YYEEEE. The CDR3 sequence: CASSIGGLEDTGELFF. The CDR3 DNA sequence: TGTGCCAGCAGCATTGGGGGACTGGAGGATACCGGGGAACTGTTTTTT.

This clonotype has at least ten counts. Being one base from a much bigger clone, this may be a read error. V usage is TRBV6-2 or TRBV6-3 and J usage is TRBJ1-5; 12 bases line up with TRBD1. Per germline, CDR1 MNHEY and CDR2 SVGEGT. J lost 3 bases, V lost 8 bases, and 2 bases had no gene match. This CDR3 has 14 amino acids. CDR3: CASGTGGVNQPQHF. The CDR3 DNA is TGTGCCAGCGGGACAGGGGGCGTCAATCAGCCCCAGCATTTT.

The chain couples TRBV29-1 to TRBJ2-6; D may be TRBD2 (6 bases). CDR1 SQVTM and CDR2 ANQGSEA come from the germline V gene. The CDR3 has 15 residues. V lost 7 bases and J 0 bases, leaving 13 bases between the germline ends. The CDR3 region has the DNA TGCAGCGCTGATCTCGGGGGCTCTGGGGCCAACGTCCTGACTTTC. Its protein is CSADLGGSGANVLTF.

This clonotype was observed many times. The chain recombines TRBV28 with TRBJ2-3; 13 nucleotides line up with TRBD2. The CDR3 is 16 amino acids. Trimming removed 3 bases from V and 6 bases from J; junction bases left unmatched: 6. Germline assignment: CDR1 MDHEN and CDR2 SYDVKM. The CDR3 nucleotides are TGTGCCAGCAGTTTCGGGACTAGCGGGGACCCCGATACGCAGTATTTT. Translating it yields CASSFGTSGDPDTQYF.

As for this clonotype: The germline gene is not matched at one end of the junction; a read error may be the cause. The chain links TRBV12-3 or TRBV12-4 to TRBJ1-5; no clear D gene. This CDR3 has 14 amino acids. The CDR3: CASNFLGLNKPQHF. The CDR3 bases are TGTGCCAGCAATTTCCTAGGCCTCAATAAGCCCCAGCACTTT.

The rearrangement uses TRBV11-2 and TRBJ2-1; D not resolved. This CDR3 has 16 residues. The V gene's germline CDR1 is SGHAT and CDR2 FQNNGV. Here the CDR3 DNA reads TGTACCAACAGCTTAAAGTGGTCCAGCAGCTACAATGAGCAGTTCTTC. It encodes CTNSLKWSSSYNEQFF.

Note on this clonotype: The junction departs from germline at one end; a sequencing error may be responsible. J is TRBJ2-7 and V is TRBV20-1; the match to TRBD2 covers 12 bases. The CDR3 spans 16 residues. Germline V gene lookup returns CDR1 DFQATT and CDR2 SNEGSKA (reference sequence). Here the CDR3 DNA reads TGCAGTGCTAGCCGGCCGCGACTAGCGGGAGTAGGGGAGCAATATTTC. This sequence encodes CSASRPRLAGVGEQYF.

Of note for this clonotype: The junction departs from the called germline gene at one end, perhaps through a read error. V gene TRBV11-2 combines with J gene TRBJ2-1; no clear D gene. This CDR3 spans 14 amino acids. Germline assignment: CDR1 SGHAT and CDR2 FQNNGV. CDR3 in DNA: TGTGCCAGCAACATCCCCGGAGCCATGGGTGAGGAGTTCTTC. Its protein is CASNIPGAMGEEFF.

Comments on this clonotype: The junction shows a germline mismatch at one end, possibly a read error. J is TRBJ2-7 and V is TRBV7-9, with D perhaps given as TRBD1 or TRBD2 (5 bases each). Germline CDR1 and CDR2: SEHNR and FQNEAQ (reference sequence). CDR3 length: 15 residues. Here the CDR3 reads CASSLARDRSCEQYF. CDR3 in DNA: TGTGCCAGCAGCTTAGCCCGGGACCGATCCTGCGAGCAGTACTTC.

The chain has TRBV6-1 and TRBJ2-7, with 9 positions matching TRBD2. The V and J ends lost 10 bases and 2 bases, in that order; junction bases with no gene match: 12. Germline CDR1 reads MNHNS; CDR2 reads SASEGT. This CDR3 region has 15 residues. The chain's CDR3 is CANSEVAGGPYEQYF. CDR3 DNA: TGTGCCAATAGTGAAGTGGCGGGAGGGCCCTACGAGCAGTACTTC.

Details on this clonotype: Compared with germline, one end of the junction differs, possibly owing to a read error. The rearrangement joins TRBV6-6 to TRBJ2-1; a possible D gene is TRBD2 (7 bases). The germline CDR1 and CDR2 sequences are MNHNY and SVGAGI (reference sequence). There are 14 residues in the CDR3. CDR3 sequence: CASRGRGSCNGQFF. CDR3 nucleotide sequence: TGTGCCAGCAGGGGGAGGGGGAGCTGCAATGGGCAGTTCTTC.

This chain connects TRBV6-1 to TRBJ2-1; 9 nucleotides agree with TRBD2. Germline trimming cut 4 bases from V and 9 bases from J; bases unmatched to any gene: 19. There are 18 residues in the CDR3. Germline CDR1 is MNHNS and CDR2 is SASEGT. The CDR3 protein is CASSVIGGGGGIESEQFF. CDR3 coding DNA: TGTGCCAGCAGTGTCATAGGGGGCGGGGGGGGAATAGAAAGTGAGCAGTTCTTC.

On this clonotype: A single base separates this from a much larger clone, so it may be a read error. The chain links TRBV14 to TRBJ2-2; either TRBD1 or TRBD2 may fit D (5 bases each). The CDR3 has 12 amino acids. From germline, CDR1 is SGHDN and CDR2 FVKESK. CDR3 sequence (DNA): TGTGCCAGCAGCCCCGCCCCCGGGGACCTGTTTTTT. It translates to CASSPAPGDLFF.

V gene TRBV7-9 combines with J gene TRBJ2-1; TRBD1 aligns across 9 bases. This CDR3 has 17 amino acids. Germline CDR1 reads SEHNR; CDR2 reads FQNEAQ (reference sequence). The ends lost 2 bases at V and 2 bases at J; junction bases unmatched: 7. CDR3 amino acids: CASSLKWGQGPYNEQFF. The CDR3 DNA reads as TGTGCCAGCAGCTTAAAATGGGGACAGGGTCCCTACAATGAGCAGTTCTTC.

The chain has TRBV20-1 and TRBJ2-7; 11 positions agree with TRBD2. J gave up 13 bases and V 6 bases, and 17 bases lay outside the gene matches. Germline-derived CDR1 and CDR2 are DFQATT and SNEGSKA (reference sequence). The CDR3 runs to 14 residues. CDR3 DNA: TGCAGTGCCAACACCGGGACTAGCGGCCATGAACACTACTTC. Translating it yields CSANTGTSGHEHYF.

With respect to this clonotype: With a much larger clone just one base away, this may be a read error. The rearrangement joins TRBV7-8 to TRBJ2-5; D is undetermined. The CDR3 length is 14 residues. CDR1 and CDR2 from the germline V gene are SGHVS and FQNEAQ. V gave up 5 bases and J gave up 3 bases, with 13 bases separating them. CDR3 amino acids: CASSPKGGKETQYF. The CDR3 region has the DNA TGTGCCAGCAGCCCCAAAGGCGGTAAAGAGACCCAGTACTTC.

As to this clonotype: Given the absence of the conserved phenylalanine or tryptophan at the CDR3 end, a read error is likely. The chain recombines TRBV10-2 with TRBJ2-2; 7 bases line up with TRBD2. The CDR3 covers 15 residues. The germline gives CDR1 WSHSY, CDR2 SAAADI. CDR3 DNA: TGTGCCAGCAGTTCAAGCGGGATCGGCACCGGGGAGCTGTTTATT. Its protein product is CASSSSGIGTGELFI.

As concerns this clonotype: An end of the junction does not agree with germline; a read error may underlie this. The chain uses TRBV28 and TRBJ2-7; the match to TRBD2 covers 10 bases. The CDR3 covers 12 residues. Germline values: CDR1 MDHEN, CDR2 SYDVKM. CDR3 region: CASGRGSYKQYF. The CDR3 DNA is TGTGCAAGCGGGAGGGGCTCCTACAAGCAGTACTTC. The variable domain in full, with the rest retrieved from reference TRBV28 and TRBJ2-7, is DVKVTQSSRYLVKRTGEKVFLECVQDMDHENMFWYRQDPGLGLRLIYFSYDVKMKEKGDIPEGYSVSREKKERFSLILESASTNQTSMYLCASGRGSYKQYFGPGTRLTVT.

For this clonotype: A much larger clone lies a single base off, so this may be a read error. The chain uses TRBV13 and TRBJ2-3; TRBD2 might be the D (6 bases). Germline values: CDR1 PRHDT, CDR2 FYEKMQ (reference sequence). The CDR3 extends over 17 amino acids. Here the CDR3 reads CANSPSTSSTHTDTQYF. CDR3 nucleotides: TGTGCCAACAGCCCGTCGACTAGTTCTACACACACAGATACGCAGTATTTT.

This clonotype appeared a single time. The chain uses TRBV7-3 and TRBJ2-1; either TRBD1 or TRBD2 may supply D (5 bases each). Trimming removed 0 bases at V and 10 bases at J, with 10 bases between. Per germline, CDR1 SGHTA and CDR2 FQGTGA. The CDR3 has 13 amino acids. As DNA, the CDR3 is TGTGCCAGCAGCTTAACGTCCGGGGACGAGCAGTTCTTC. This encodes CASSLTSGDEQFF.

This clonotype was seen at least ten times. The rearrangement uses TRBV7-8 and TRBJ2-7, with 7 bases fitting TRBD1. Per the germline V gene, CDR1 is SGHVS and CDR2 is FQNEAQ. V was pared by 5 bases and J by 6 bases, with 7 bases of the junction left unmatched. This CDR3 region has 13 residues. The CDR3 DNA reads TGTGCCAGCAGCATGGACAGGCAATCCGAGCAGTACTTC. It encodes CASSMDRQSEQYF.